The rows below give T cell receptor beta chains drawn from one sample of a study of T-cell memory formation after mild COVID-19. TCRdb redid the calling of the 5' RACE reads with MiXCR, one entry per CDR3 protein. The table lists approximately 400,000 distinct CDR3 sequences, 20% to 25% of them singletons. Sequencing was done on a sample of PBMCs or a T cell subset sorted from them (not recorded which). Source of these receptors: an adult woman who had mild COVID-19 (a few samples of this study predate the infection). Cell type and time point are not known. The CDR3 runs from the conserved cysteine through the conserved F or W. The D gene is left open where the match is weak. Size tells how often a clone was seen (once, few, many) or the class of an expanded clone, and some rows leave it out.

d_call j_call v_call clone_size cdr3_nt cdr3_aa
NA TRBJ2-2 TRBV7-8 NA TGTGCCAGCACGGACCGGCTGAACACCGGGGAGCTGTTTTTT CASTDRLNTGELFF
NA TRBJ1-1 TRBV20-1 NA TGCAGTGCTTCACAAACGGCAAGGATTAACACTGAAGCTTTCTTT CSASQTARINTEAFF
TRBD1 TRBJ2-1 TRBV7-9 NA TGTGCCAGCAGCCACCGGGACAGGTTTTTGGACGAGCAGTTCTTC CASSHRDRFLDEQFF
TRBD1 TRBJ1-2 TRBV4-1 NA TGCGCCAGCAACAAGCAGGGACAGGGAAGTAGCTACACCTTC CASNKQGQGSSYTF
NA TRBJ2-3 TRBV4-1 NA TGCGCCAGCAGCCAAGGCCGGGACAACACAGATACGCAGTATTTT CASSQGRDNTDTQYF
NA TRBJ2-1 TRBV5-4 NA TGTGCCAGCAGCTCCGTAGGGCCGCGTGAGCAGTTCTTC CASSSVGPREQFF
TRBD1 TRBJ1-1 TRBV7-9 NA TGTGCCAGCAGAGAATCAGGGGGAAGGGCTTTCTTT CASRESGGRAFF
NA TRBJ2-7 TRBV11-3 NA TGTGCCAGCAGCTCACCGTCGGGCCTCGAGCAGTACTTC CASSSPSGLEQYF
NA TRBJ2-6 TRBV18 few TGTGCCAGCTCCCCCAGGGGCCCTGGGGCCAACGTCCTGACTTTC CASSPRGPGANVLTF
NA TRBJ2-1 TRBV6-2/TRBV6-3 few TGTGCCAGCAGTGCCACAGGGAGGGAGCAGTTCTTC CASSATGREQFF
NA TRBJ2-7 TRBV6-5 NA TGTGCCAGCAGTTACAGGGGCCCCTCCTACGAGCAGTACTTC CASSYRGPSYEQYF
TRBD1 TRBJ1-1 TRBV4-1 NA TGCGCCAGCAGCCAAGGACAGGGGCCGGACACTGAAGCTTTCTTT CASSQGQGPDTEAFF
TRBD2 TRBJ2-7 TRBV13 NA TGTGCCAGCAGCCTAGGGACTAGCCTCTCCTACGAGCAGTACTTC CASSLGTSLSYEQYF
NA TRBJ2-7 TRBV10-2 NA TGCGCCAGCAGTGAGCCTAGCTCCCACGAGCAGTACTTC CASSEPSSHEQYF
NA TRBJ1-1 TRBV5-5 many TGTGCCAGCAAGAACTCCCCGAACACTGAAGCTTTCTTT CASKNSPNTEAFF
TRBD1 TRBJ1-6 TRBV2 few TGTGCCAGCACACCCTTGGGACAGCAGCAGTCACCCCTCCACTTT CASTPLGQQQSPLHF
TRBD2 TRBJ2-1 TRBV9 NA TGTGCCAGCAGCGCCCGAGGCATGGCGGGACTAGCGGGCAATGAGCAGTTCTTC CASSARGMAGLAGNEQFF
NA TRBJ1-4 TRBV6-5 few TGTGCCAGCAGTGATCGACAGGCTATGCTCAATGAAAAACTGTTTTTT CASSDRQAMLNEKLFF
TRBD2 TRBJ2-3 TRBV5-1 NA TGCGCCAGCACCCGGACCCGGCCTAGCGGGGGAAGTACAGATACGCAGTATTTT CASTRTRPSGGSTDTQYF
NA TRBJ2-6 TRBV7-9 NA TGTGCCAGCAGCTTGAATTCTGGGGCCAACGTCCTGACTTTC CASSLNSGANVLTF
NA TRBJ1-4 TRBV7-2 few TGTGCCAGCAGCTTATCAGGGGTGGGGGAAAAACTGTTTTTT CASSLSGVGEKLFF
NA TRBJ2-3 TRBV25-1 NA TGTGCCAGCAGTGGGGGGTCAGGTACAGATACGCAGTATTTT CASSGGSGTDTQYF
TRBD1 TRBJ1-1 TRBV27 NA TGTGCCAGCCTTTCTGCACCTCCACAGGGGGCCCTTGACACTGAAGCTTTCTTT CASLSAPPQGALDTEAFF
NA TRBJ2-1 TRBV15 NA TGTGCCACCAGCGCCGAACAGGGACTTGGGAGGCAGTTCTTC CATSAEQGLGRQFF
TRBD1 TRBJ2-7 TRBV6-2/TRBV6-3 few TGTGCCAGCAGTTATACCGGGACAGGGGAGCAGTACTTC CASSYTGTGEQYF
NA TRBJ2-7 TRBV7-6 NA TGTGCCAGCAGCTTAGAGGCCGGACAGTCAGTACCCGAGCAGTACTTC CASSLEAGQSVPEQYF
TRBD1 TRBJ2-3 TRBV7-9 few TGTGCCAGCAGCAACCGGGACAGGGCCCAAGATACGCAGTATTTT CASSNRDRAQDTQYF
NA TRBJ1-1 TRBV27 NA TGTGCCAGCAGCCTTCTATGGGGTCAGACAATGAACACTGAAGCTTTCTTT CASSLLWGQTMNTEAFF
TRBD2 TRBJ2-1 TRBV9 few TGTGCCAGCAGCGTAGGGGGAACTAGCGGGAGCAATGAGCAGTTCTTC CASSVGGTSGSNEQFF
NA TRBJ2-5 TRBV7-3 few TGTGCCAGCAGCTACGGTGGGGAAAAAGAGACCCAGTACTTC CASSYGGEKETQYF
NA TRBJ1-3 TRBV12-3/TRBV12-4 few TGTGCCAGCAGTTTCGTAGGGAATTCTGGAAACACCATATATTTT CASSFVGNSGNTIYF
TRBD2 TRBJ2-3 TRBV4-3 NA TGCGCCAGCAGCCAAGATCTTTCCCGACTAGCGGGGACATGGACGCAGTATTTT CASSQDLSRLAGTWTQYF
TRBD1 TRBJ1-1 TRBV5-1 NA TGCGCCAGCAGCTTGGTCAGGGGGCACGGTGAAGCTTTCTTT CASSLVRGHGEAFF
TRBD1 TRBJ1-1 TRBV29-1 NA TGCAGCGTTGAAGAGGACAGGAGAACATTTGAAGCTTTCTTT CSVEEDRRTFEAFF
TRBD1 TRBJ2-7 TRBV6-6 few TGTGCCAGCAGTCAGACAGGGGGGAGGGAGCAGTACTTC CASSQTGGREQYF
NA TRBJ1-1 TRBV25-1 NA TGTGCCAGCAGTCGCCCTCTGGGCACTGAAGCTTTCTTT CASSRPLGTEAFF
TRBD2 TRBJ2-3 TRBV5-1 NA TGCGCCAGCAGCTTGGTTCATGGGGGGGACACAGATACGCAGTATTTT CASSLVHGGDTDTQYF
NA TRBJ2-7 TRBV7-9 few TGTGCCAGCAGCTCCGGACAGACCTACGAGCAGTACTTC CASSSGQTYEQYF
NA TRBJ2-2 TRBV28 NA TGTGCCAGCACTGCTCCTCACGGGGAGCTGTTTTTT CASTAPHGELFF
NA TRBJ2-7 TRBV12-3/TRBV12-4 NA TGTGCCAGCAGTTTAGGGGACCGCCAATCTAAGTACTTC CASSLGDRQSKYF
TRBD2 TRBJ2-3 TRBV7-8 NA TGTGCCAGCAGCTTAGGCGGGAGAGCCTCTAGCACAGATACGCAGTATTTT CASSLGGRASSTDTQYF
NA TRBJ1-2 TRBV20-1 NA TGCAGTGCTAGGGGGCAGGCGGGCTATGGCTACACCTTC CSARGQAGYGYTF
NA TRBJ2-4 TRBV5-1 few TGCGCCAGCAGCTTAGGAGCCTTAGCCAAAAACATTCAGTACTTC CASSLGALAKNIQYF
NA TRBJ2-1 TRBV6-5 NA TGTGCCAGCAGTTATCTTGGCGCGCTCTATGGCGATGAGCAGTTCTTC CASSYLGALYGDEQFF